What follows describes a single T cell receptor beta chain. Its antigen is still unknown. This specimen belongs to a study of blood T cell dynamics during melanoma immunotherapy. Across the whole study: First-line therapy was either pembrolizumab or nivolumab with ipilimumab for metastatic melanoma. Whole-study findings and limits: Cell-free DNA CDR3 sequences most resembled the immune-effector CD8+ subset, which was also most clonal.

The length of the CDR3 is 19 residues. Germline lookup yields CDR1 LNHNV and CDR2 YYDKDF (reference sequence). V lost 3 bases, J lost 3 bases, and 14 bases stayed unmatched. This table comes from immunoSEQ multiplex PCR, and its TCRdb copy is limited to in-frame clones, with some not included. Of over 10,000 clones in the sample, around 90% are singletons; the top ten hold around 0.18%. Time point denoted: pre-treatment baseline. The material was effector memory CD8+ T cells from blood, obtained from a patient treated with checkpoint blockade. The receptor was isolated from a human donor with melanoma. This chain uses TRBV15 with TRBJ2-1, with TRBD2 identical over 10 bases. CDR3 in amino acids: CATSRALYSGLADYNEQFF. Written as DNA, the CDR3 is TGTGCCACCAGCAGGGCTTTATATTCCGGACTAGCGGACTACAATGAGCAGTTCTTC.